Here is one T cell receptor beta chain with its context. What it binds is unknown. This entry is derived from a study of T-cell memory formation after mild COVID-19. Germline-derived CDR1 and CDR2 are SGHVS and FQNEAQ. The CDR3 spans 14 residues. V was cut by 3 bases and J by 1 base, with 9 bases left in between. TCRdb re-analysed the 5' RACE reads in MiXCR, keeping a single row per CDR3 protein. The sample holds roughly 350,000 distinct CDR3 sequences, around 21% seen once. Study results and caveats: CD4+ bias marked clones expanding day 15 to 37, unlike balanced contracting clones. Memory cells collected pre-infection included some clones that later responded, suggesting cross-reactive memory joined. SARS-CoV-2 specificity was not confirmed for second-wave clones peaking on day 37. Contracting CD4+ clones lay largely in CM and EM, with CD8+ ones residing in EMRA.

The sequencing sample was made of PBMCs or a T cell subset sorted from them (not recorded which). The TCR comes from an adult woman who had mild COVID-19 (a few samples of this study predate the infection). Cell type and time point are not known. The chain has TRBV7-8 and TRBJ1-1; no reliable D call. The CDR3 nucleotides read TGTGCCAGCAGCTTTGGTGAGGGGAACACTGAAGCTTTCTTT. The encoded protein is CASSFGEGNTEAFF. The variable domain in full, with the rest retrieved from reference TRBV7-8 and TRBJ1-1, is GAGVSQSPRYKVAKRGQDVALRCDPISGHVSLFWYQQALGQGPEFLTYFQNEAQLDKSGLPSDRFFAERPEGSVSTLKIQRTQQEDSAVYLCASSFGEGNTEAFFGQGTRLTVV.